This T cell receptor beta chain was obtained from a study of Tregs in tolerant kidney transplant recipients. The assay was immunoSEQ multiplex PCR, and TCRdb's table has in-frame clones only and misses some. Here the sample spans approximately 67,000 clones, just under 95% being singletons. Between the trimmed V and J ends, which lost 1 base and 7 bases, there was a span of 11 bases. The CDR3 sequence is 14 residues long. The germline V gene has CDR1 MNHEY and CDR2 SVGAGI. As regards this clone: Other DNA sequences in this specimen translate into the identical CDR3.

Sequencing used CD8+ T cells from blood, obtained before the transplant. J is TRBJ2-1 and V is TRBV6-5, with D tentatively TRBD1 (5 bases). The TCR was taken from a human donor who received a combined kidney and bone marrow transplant. In nucleotides, the CDR3 is TGTGCCAGCAGTTACTACCGGACACGAAATGAGCAGTTCTTC. Encoded protein: CASSYYRTRNEQFF.